This T cell receptor (beta chain) was recorded in a study of blood T cell repertoires in COVID-19. CDR3 length equals 15 residues. Germline CDR1 is SGHRS and CDR2 is YFSETQ. The junction had 6 bases not matched to a gene; V was cut back by 4 bases and J by 4 bases. The table came from immunoSEQ multiplex PCR; TCRdb's copy has only in-frame clones and leaves some out. The sample lists about 84,000 clones, approximately 82% seen once, with roughly two fifths in the top ten. The sequenced sample was peripheral blood. V and J are TRBV5-1 and TRBJ1-5; 9 nucleotides align to TRBD1. The receptor was isolated from a man at least 80 years old with active or convalescent COVID-19. The CDR3 region has the DNA TGCGCCAGCAGCCCGGGACAGGGAGGGAATCAGCCCCAGCATTTT. This encodes CASSPGQGGNQPQHF.